Each of the 4 T cell receptor beta chains below was sequenced from the same sample in a study of control samples from healthy donors and cancer patients. Generated by immunoSEQ multiplex PCR, the TCRdb table keeps only in-frame clones and is missing some. There are 70,000 to 100,000 clones in the sample; around nine tenths occur only once, and over 1.5% lies in the top ten. Sequenced sample: PBMCs. These receptors originate from a woman between 55 and 75 years old with head and neck cancer.

This clone was picked up one time. This rearrangement joins TRBV18 to TRBJ2-7, with D perhaps TRBD1 (6 bases). The germline gives CDR1 KGHSH, CDR2 LQKENI. V lost 4 bases and J lost 5, with 18 bases in between. The CDR3 sequence is 15 residues long. CDR3 residues: CASSQRQESFHEQYF. The CDR3, as DNA: TGTGCCAGCTCACAAAGACAGGAGTCCTTCCACGAGCAGTACTTC.

The gene calls are TRBV2 and TRBJ2-2; D gene unclear. The CDR3 has 14 residues. Per germline, CDR1 SNHLY and CDR2 FYNNEI. V was shortened by 2 bases and J by 4 bases, with 8 bases between the two germline ends. Here the CDR3 DNA reads TGTGCCAGCAGTGAATACGTGTCCACCGGGGAGCTGTTTTTT. This translates into CASSEYVSTGELFF.

The V and J genes are TRBV4-3 and TRBJ2-2, with 7 bases matching TRBD1. V dropped 6 bases and J dropped 1; count of bases not matched to a gene: 2. CDR1 LGHNA and CDR2 YSLEER come from the germline V gene. This CDR3 spans 14 amino acids. The CDR3 is CASRGTENTGELFF. DNA of the CDR3: TGCGCCAGCAGAGGGACAGAGAACACCGGGGAGCTGTTTTTT.

The rearrangement joins TRBV24-1 to TRBJ2-2; D is perhaps TRBD1 (6 bases). The germline V gene has CDR1 KGHDR and CDR2 SFDVKD. Trimming left V 0 bases short and J 8 bases short, with 18 bases between. The CDR3 has 17 amino acids. The CDR3 spells CATSDLPGHTKTGELFF. CDR3 bases: TGTGCCACCAGTGATTTGCCGGGACACACAAAGACTGGGGAGCTGTTTTTT.